A selection of T cell receptor beta chains follows, all from one sample in a study of T cell changes during pregnancy in multiple sclerosis. The repertoire was sequenced with immunoSEQ multiplex PCR; TCRdb's copy has only in-frame clones and lacks some. The sample contains 70,000 to 75,000 clones, around 90% of which appear only once. The starting material was peripheral blood, obtained in the second trimester of pregnancy. Source of these receptors: a female donor in good health, enrolled as a control in a pregnancy study. Both conserved end residues are part of each CDR3. D genes are given only for firm matches. Part of the rows lack a size; the others show once, few, many or a class for expanded clones.

V,D,length,J,size,DNA,CDR3
TRBV30,TRBD2,17,TRBJ2-5,-,TGTGCCTGGAGGCGGTCGGGCGGTATAGCGGGCTTGGAGACCCAGTACTTC,CAWRRSGGIAGLETQYF
TRBV5-4,-,15,TRBJ2-1,-,TGTGCCAGCAGCCCAAGTCCCCTCCAGGGGAATGAGCAGTTCTTC,CASSPSPLQGNEQFF
TRBV5-1,-,12,TRBJ2-7,-,TGCGCCAGCAGCTTGCCGAGCTACGAGCAGTACTTC,CASSLPSYEQYF
TRBV19,-,12,TRBJ1-1,-,TGTGCCAGTAGTATCCCCCTAGGCCGAGCTTTCTTT,CASSIPLGRAFF
TRBV7-2,-,13,TRBJ1-6,-,TGTGCCAGCAGCGGCTCCCTTTTACCACCCCTCCACTTT,CASSGSLLPPLHF
TRBV28,-,15,TRBJ2-2,-,TGTGCCAGCACCCGCGACAATCGGAACACCGGGGAGCTGTTTTTT,CASTRDNRNTGELFF
TRBV19,-,17,TRBJ1-5,-,TGTGCCAGTAGTAGCCCGGACAGAAGTTATAGCAATCAGCCCCAGCATTTT,CASSSPDRSYSNQPQHF
TRBV7-9,TRBD1,17,TRBJ2-7,-,TGTGCCAGCAGCTTAATTGGACAGGTTCAGTCCTACTACGAGCAGTACTTC,CASSLIGQVQSYYEQYF
TRBV5-1,TRBD1,15,TRBJ2-3,-,TGCGCCAGCAGCAAAGGACAGGGGAGTGCAGATACGCAGTATTTT,CASSKGQGSADTQYF
TRBV11-2,-,13,TRBJ2-7,-,TGTGCCAGCAGCTTCTCTGTCTCCTACGAGCAGTACTTC,CASSFSVSYEQYF
TRBV7-6,TRBD1,19,TRBJ2-7,-,TGTGCCAGCAGCCTAAGGGTCCAGAAAGGGACAGGGACCTCCTACGAGCAGTACTTC,CASSLRVQKGTGTSYEQYF
TRBV27,-,14,TRBJ1-1,-,TGTGCCAGCAGTTCTCCTGGGGGGAGGACTGAAGCTTTCTTT,CASSSPGGRTEAFF
TRBV11-2,TRBD1,14,TRBJ2-5,-,TGTGCCAGCTCCCGGGGACAGGGGCAAGAGACCCAGTACTTC,CASSRGQGQETQYF
TRBV2,TRBD1,15,TRBJ1-2,once,TGTGCCAGCAGTGGGGTAGGGGGCGGCAGGTATGGCTACACCTTC,CASSGVGGGRYGYTF
TRBV28,-,12,TRBJ1-6,few,TGTGCCAGCAGTTTAGGAGGGGCCGGCCTCCACTTT,CASSLGGAGLHF
TRBV7-9,TRBD1,16,TRBJ2-5,few,TGTGCCAGCAGCTTAGCCCTTAAGGGGGCTCAAGAGACCCAGTACTTC,CASSLALKGAQETQYF
TRBV11-2,TRBD1,15,TRBJ1-4,-,TGTGCCAGCAGCTTTAGTTTGGGACAGAATGAAAAACTGTTTTTT,CASSFSLGQNEKLFF
TRBV5-5,-,16,TRBJ1-6,-,TGTGCCAGCAGCTCACGACAGGCACATCTTAATTCACCCCTCCACTTT,CASSSRQAHLNSPLHF
TRBV7-2,TRBD1,15,TRBJ1-4,-,TGTGCCAGCAGCTTGCAGGGGGTAGCTAATGAAAAACTGTTTTTT,CASSLQGVANEKLFF
TRBV9,-,13,TRBJ2-6,-,TGTGCCAGCAGCGCCGGTGGGGCCAACGTCCTGACTTTC,CASSAGGANVLTF
TRBV7-2,TRBD1,16,TRBJ1-3,-,TGTGCCAGCAGCTTAGGACAGGGGGCCGGTGGAAACACCATATATTTT,CASSLGQGAGGNTIYF
TRBV29-1,-,18,TRBJ1-1,-,TGCAGCGTTGAAGATGACGGCGTTCGTCGGAGCGGGAACACTGAAGCTTTCTTT,CSVEDDGVRRSGNTEAFF
TRBV5-1,TRBD1,14,TRBJ1-3,-,TGCGCCAGCAGCTTGGGACAGGGGAAATACACCATATATTTT,CASSLGQGKYTIYF